This T cell receptor beta chain was identified in a study of blood T cell repertoires in COVID-19 (dated by TCRdb to 2020 to 2021). For the wider study: Samples from collaborators originated in the United States, Italy and Spain and spanned both the acute and convalescent phases of COVID-19. The material from the prospective study consisted of cDNA or gDNA derived from T cells, B-cell-depleted T cells, or PBMCs. Deeply sampled blood TCRbeta repertoires from subjects exposed to, actively infected with, or recovered from COVID-19 were included in the dataset. A freely available public database, intended as a resource for researchers studying the immune response to SARS-CoV-2, is where the repertoires were released. The samples were drawn from two sources: the first 160 participants of the ongoing ImmuneRACE study, and fewer than 1,500 subjects contributed by 6 global collaborators. Sample metadata almost always included a de-identified subject ID, COVID-19 status, age in years and sex. Where available, HLA class I and class II types were taken from metadata supplied by the sample provider and were not determined by assay-based typing.

General conclusions and limits of the study: The quantity of clinical and demographic metadata differed by source and by participant and was supplied without curation.

Compared with germline, V lacks 5 bases and J lacks 0 bases; bases without a gene match: 4. CDR1 is given as LNHDA and CDR2 as SQIVND, both from the germline V gene (reference sequence). CDR3 length: 15 amino acids, cysteine to phenylalanine. Kept here is only the CDR3 DNA, which spans 45 bases and is read in frame from base 1. Concerning this clone itself: Its antigen has not been determined. No much larger clonotype is one base removed from it; base qualities were not supplied.

TCRbeta CDR3 regions were amplified from genomic DNA by means of the immunoSEQ Assay, a bias-controlled multiplex PCR. On the authors' methods: Within the assay, amplification of reference gene primers was used to estimate how many nucleated cells each sample contained. Sequence reads were collapsed and filtered to measure the absolute abundance of every unique TCRbeta CDR3 rearrangement. For each sample, productive Simpson clonality was calculated as the square root of Simpson's diversity index across productive rearrangements. TCRdb stores this immuneACCESS table with in-frame sequences only. Part of the clones is absent; in the studies checked, under half of the shortfall reflects unresolved V genes, and no reason is known for the rest. From that table come the V and J calls and clone size; the DNA was used to work out D and trimming. Across this sample there are roughly 200,000 clones, with 70% to 90% seen only once. The ten biggest clones cover roughly 5% of the sample.

Collaborating institutions collected whole blood in K2EDTA tubes following their own protocols. For TCRbeta analysis, collaborators shipped samples as frozen whole blood, isolated PBMCs, or DNA extracted from either of those sample types. This receptor was obtained from a woman aged 80 or older with acute or convalescent COVID-19. The sample taken for sequencing was peripheral blood. The chain is encoded by TRBV19 joined to TRBJ2-3; the central 8 bases match TRBD1. The bases read TGTGCCAGTAGTCCCCGGACAGGGAGCACAGATACGCAGTATTTT. The encoded protein is CASSPRTGSTDTQYF.